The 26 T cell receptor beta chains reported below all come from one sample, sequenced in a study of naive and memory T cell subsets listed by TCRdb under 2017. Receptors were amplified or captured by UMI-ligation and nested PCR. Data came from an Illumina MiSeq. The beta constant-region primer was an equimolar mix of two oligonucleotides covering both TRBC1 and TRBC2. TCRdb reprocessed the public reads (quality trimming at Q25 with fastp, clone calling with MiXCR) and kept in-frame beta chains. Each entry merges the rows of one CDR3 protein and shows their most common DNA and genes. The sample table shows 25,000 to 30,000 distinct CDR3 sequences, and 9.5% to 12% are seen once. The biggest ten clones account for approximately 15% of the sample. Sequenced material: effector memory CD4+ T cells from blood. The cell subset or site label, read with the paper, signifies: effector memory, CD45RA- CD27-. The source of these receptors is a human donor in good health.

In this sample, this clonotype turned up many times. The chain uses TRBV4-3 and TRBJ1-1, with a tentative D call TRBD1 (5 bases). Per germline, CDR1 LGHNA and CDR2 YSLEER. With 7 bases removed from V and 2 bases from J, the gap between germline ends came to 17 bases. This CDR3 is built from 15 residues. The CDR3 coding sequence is TGCGCCAGCACTCTGGGGGTGGGATTTAACACTGAAGCTTTCTTT. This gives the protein CASTLGVGFNTEAFF.

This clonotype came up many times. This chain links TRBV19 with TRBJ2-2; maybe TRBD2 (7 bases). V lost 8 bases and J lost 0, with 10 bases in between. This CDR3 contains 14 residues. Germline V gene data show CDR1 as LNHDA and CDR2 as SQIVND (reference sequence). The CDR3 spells CASRGGSNTGELFF. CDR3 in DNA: TGTGCCAGTCGCGGGGGCTCGAACACCGGGGAGCTGTTTTTT.

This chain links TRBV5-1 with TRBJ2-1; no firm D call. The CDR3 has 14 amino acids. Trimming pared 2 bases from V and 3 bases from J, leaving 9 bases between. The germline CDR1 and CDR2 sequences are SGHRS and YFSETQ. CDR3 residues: CASSFGNSYNEQFF. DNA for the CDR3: TGCGCCAGCAGCTTTGGAAACAGCTACAATGAGCAGTTCTTC.

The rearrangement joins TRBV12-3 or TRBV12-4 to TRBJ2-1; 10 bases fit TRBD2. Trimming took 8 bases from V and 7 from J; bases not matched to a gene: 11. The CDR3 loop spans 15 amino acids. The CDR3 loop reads CASSGLAPIGNEQFF. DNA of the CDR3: TGTGCCAGCTCGGGACTAGCGCCGATTGGGAATGAGCAGTTCTTC.

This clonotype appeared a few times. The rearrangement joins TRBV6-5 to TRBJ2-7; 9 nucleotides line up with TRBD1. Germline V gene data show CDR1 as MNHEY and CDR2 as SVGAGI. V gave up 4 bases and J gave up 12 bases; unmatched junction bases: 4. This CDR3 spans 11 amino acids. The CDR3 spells CASSSQGARYF. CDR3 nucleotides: TGTGCCAGCAGTTCACAGGGGGCGCGGTACTTC.

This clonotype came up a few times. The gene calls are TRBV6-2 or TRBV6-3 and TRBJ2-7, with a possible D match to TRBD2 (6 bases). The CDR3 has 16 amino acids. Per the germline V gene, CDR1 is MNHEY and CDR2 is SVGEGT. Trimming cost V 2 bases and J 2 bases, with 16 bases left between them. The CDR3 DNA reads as TGTGCCAGCAGTTACGGTGGTGGGGGAGGCGCCTACGAGCAGTACTTC. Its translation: CASSYGGGGGAYEQYF.

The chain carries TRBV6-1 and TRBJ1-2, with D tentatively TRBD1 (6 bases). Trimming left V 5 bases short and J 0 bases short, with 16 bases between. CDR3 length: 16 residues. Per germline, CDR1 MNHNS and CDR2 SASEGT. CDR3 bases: TGTGCCAGCAGTTTTGGACAGTCCTTAGCTAACTATGGCTACACCTTC. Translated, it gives CASSFGQSLANYGYTF.

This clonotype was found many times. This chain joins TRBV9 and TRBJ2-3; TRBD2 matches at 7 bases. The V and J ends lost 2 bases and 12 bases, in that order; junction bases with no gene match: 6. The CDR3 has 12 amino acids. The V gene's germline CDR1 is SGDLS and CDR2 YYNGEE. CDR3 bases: TGTGCCAGCAGCGTCTGGGAGGGCCGACAGTATTTT. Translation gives CASSVWEGRQYF.

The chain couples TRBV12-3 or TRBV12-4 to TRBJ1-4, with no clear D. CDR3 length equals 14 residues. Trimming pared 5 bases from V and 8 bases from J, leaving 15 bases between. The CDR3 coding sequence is TGTGCCAGCAGTCCAACACGACCTGGAGAAAAACTGTTTTTT. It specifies CASSPTRPGEKLFF.

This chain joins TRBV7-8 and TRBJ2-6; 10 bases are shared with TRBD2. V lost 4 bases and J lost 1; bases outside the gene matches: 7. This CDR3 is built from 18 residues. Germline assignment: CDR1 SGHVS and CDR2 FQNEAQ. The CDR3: CASSSLAGVGSGANVLTF. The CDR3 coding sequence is TGTGCCAGCAGCTCCCTAGCGGGAGTAGGGTCTGGGGCCAACGTCCTGACTTTC.

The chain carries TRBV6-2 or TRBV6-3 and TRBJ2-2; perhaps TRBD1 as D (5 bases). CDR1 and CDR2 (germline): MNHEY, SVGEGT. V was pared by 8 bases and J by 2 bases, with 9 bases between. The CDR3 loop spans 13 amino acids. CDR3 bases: TGTGCCAGCGCCGACAGAAACACCGGGGAGCTGTTTTTT. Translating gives CASADRNTGELFF.

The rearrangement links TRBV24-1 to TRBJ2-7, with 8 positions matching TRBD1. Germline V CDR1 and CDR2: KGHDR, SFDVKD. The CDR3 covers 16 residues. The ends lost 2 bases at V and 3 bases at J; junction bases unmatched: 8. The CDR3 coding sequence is TGTGCCACCAGTGATTCCTCAGGGGGCTCTATCTACGAGCAGTACTTC. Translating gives CATSDSSGGSIYEQYF.

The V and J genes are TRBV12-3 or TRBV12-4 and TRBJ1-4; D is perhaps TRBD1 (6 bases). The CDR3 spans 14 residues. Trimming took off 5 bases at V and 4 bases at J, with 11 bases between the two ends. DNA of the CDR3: TGTGCCAGCAGTGCAGGGGCGGTTAATGAAAAACTGTTTTTT. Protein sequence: CASSAGAVNEKLFF.

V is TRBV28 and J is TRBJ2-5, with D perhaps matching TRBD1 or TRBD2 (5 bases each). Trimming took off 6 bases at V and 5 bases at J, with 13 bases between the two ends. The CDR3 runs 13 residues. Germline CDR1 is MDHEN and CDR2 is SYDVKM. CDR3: CASSGAVRETQYF. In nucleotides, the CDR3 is TGTGCCAGCAGCGGGGCGGTACGGGAGACCCAGTACTTC.

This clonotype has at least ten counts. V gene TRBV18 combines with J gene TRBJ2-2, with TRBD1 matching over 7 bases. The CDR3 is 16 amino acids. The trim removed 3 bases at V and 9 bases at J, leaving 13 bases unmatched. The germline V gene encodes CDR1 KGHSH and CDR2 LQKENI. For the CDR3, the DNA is TGTGCCAGCTCACCGGCCGGGACAGCGGCACTCCGGGAGCTGTTTTTT. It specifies CASSPAGTAALRELFF.

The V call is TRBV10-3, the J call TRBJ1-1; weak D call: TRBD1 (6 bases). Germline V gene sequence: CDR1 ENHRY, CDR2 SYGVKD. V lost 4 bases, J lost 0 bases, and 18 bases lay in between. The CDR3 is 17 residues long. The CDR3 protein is CAISGGKNDRLNTEAFF. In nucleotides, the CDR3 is TGTGCCATCAGTGGGGGAAAAAATGACAGGTTGAACACTGAAGCTTTCTTT.

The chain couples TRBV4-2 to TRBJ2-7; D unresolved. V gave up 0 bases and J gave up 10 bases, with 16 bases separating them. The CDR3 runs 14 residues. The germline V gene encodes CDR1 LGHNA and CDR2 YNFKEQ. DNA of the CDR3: TGTGCCAGCAGCCAAGAGACCGCTTCCATCCTCCAGTACTTC. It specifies CASSQETASILQYF.

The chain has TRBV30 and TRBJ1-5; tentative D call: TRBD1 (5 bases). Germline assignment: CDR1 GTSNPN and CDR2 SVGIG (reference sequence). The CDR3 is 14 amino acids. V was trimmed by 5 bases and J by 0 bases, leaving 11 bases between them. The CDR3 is CAWGTVYSNQPQHF. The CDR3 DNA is TGTGCCTGGGGGACGGTCTATAGCAATCAGCCCCAGCATTTT.

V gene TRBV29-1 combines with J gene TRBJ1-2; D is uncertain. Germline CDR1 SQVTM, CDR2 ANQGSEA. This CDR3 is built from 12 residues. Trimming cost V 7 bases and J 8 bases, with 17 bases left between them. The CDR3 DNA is TGCAGCGCAGGTGGCGCGCAAGGAGGCTACACCTTC. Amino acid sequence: CSAGGAQGGYTF.

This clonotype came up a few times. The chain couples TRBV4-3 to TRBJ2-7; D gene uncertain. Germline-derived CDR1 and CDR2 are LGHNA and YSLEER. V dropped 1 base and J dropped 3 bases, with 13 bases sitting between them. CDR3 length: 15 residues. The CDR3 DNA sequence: TGCGCCAGCAGCCAAGTAGCTGGGGTGGGCTACGAGCAGTACTTC. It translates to CASSQVAGVGYEQYF.

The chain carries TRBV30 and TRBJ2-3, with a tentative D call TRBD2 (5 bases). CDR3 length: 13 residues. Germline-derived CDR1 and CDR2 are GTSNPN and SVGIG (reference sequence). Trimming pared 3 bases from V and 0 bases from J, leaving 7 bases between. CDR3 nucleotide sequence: TGTGCCTGGAGGGGCGGGAGCACAGATACGCAGTATTTT. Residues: CAWRGGSTDTQYF.

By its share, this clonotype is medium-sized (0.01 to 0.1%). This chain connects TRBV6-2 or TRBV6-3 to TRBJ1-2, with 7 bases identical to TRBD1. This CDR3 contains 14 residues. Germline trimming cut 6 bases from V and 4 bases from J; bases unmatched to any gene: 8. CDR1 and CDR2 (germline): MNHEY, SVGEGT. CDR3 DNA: TGTGCCAGCAGGGGAGACAGGGACACCTATGGCTACACCTTC. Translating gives CASRGDRDTYGYTF.

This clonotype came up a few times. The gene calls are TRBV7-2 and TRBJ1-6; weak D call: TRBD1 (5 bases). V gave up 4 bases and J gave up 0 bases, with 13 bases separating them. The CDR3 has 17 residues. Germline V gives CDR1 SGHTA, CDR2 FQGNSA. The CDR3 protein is CASSSADRLSYNSPLHF. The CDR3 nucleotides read TGTGCCAGCAGCTCGGCCGACAGACTCTCCTATAATTCACCCCTCCACTTT.

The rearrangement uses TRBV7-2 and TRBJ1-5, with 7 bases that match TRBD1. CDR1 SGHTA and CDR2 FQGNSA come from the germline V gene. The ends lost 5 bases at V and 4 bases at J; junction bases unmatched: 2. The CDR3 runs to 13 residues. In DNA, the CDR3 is TGTGCCAGCAGCGCGGACAGGAATCAGCCCCAGCATTTT. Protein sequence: CASSADRNQPQHF.

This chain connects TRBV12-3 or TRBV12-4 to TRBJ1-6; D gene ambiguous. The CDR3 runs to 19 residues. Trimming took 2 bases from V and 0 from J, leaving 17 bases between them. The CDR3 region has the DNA TGTGCCAGCAGTTTAAACGGCGTCGGGTCGAGCTCCTATAATTCACCCCTCCACTTT. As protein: CASSLNGVGSSSYNSPLHF.

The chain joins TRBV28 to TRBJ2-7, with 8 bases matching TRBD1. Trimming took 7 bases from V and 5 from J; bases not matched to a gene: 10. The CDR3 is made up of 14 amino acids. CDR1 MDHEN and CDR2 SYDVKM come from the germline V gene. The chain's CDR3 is CASTLGQGLDEQYF. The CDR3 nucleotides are TGTGCCAGCACGCTCGGACAGGGCTTAGACGAGCAGTACTTC. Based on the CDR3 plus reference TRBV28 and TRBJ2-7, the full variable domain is DVKVTQSSRYLVKRTGEKVFLECVQDMDHENMFWYRQDPGLGLRLIYFSYDVKMKEKGDIPEGYSVSREKKERFSLILESASTNQTSMYLCASTLGQGLDEQYFGPGTRLTVT.